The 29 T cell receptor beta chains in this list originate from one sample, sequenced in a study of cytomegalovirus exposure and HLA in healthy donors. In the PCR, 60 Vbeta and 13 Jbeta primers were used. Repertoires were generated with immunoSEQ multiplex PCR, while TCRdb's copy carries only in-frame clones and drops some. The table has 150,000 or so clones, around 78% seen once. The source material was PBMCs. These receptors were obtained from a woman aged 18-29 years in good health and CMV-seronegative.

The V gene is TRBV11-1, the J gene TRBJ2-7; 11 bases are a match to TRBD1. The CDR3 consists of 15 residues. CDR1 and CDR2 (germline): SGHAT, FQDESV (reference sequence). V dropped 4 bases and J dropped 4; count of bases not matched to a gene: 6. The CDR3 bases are TGTGCCAGCAGCTCGAGGACAGGGGGCTCTTACGAGCAGTACTTC. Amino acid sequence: CASSSRTGGSYEQYF.

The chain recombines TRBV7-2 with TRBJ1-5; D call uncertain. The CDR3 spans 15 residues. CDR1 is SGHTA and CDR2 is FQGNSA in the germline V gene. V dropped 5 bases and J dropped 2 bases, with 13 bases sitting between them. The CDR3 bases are TGTGCCAGCAGCCCCGTCGGAGGCGGCAATCAGCCCCAGCATTTT. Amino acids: CASSPVGGGNQPQHF.

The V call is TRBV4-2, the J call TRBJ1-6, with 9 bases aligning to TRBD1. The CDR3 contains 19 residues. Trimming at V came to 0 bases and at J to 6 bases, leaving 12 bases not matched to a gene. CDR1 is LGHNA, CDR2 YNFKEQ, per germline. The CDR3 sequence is CASSQDDWGTGPFNSPLHF. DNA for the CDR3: TGTGCCAGCAGCCAAGACGATTGGGGGACAGGGCCATTTAATTCACCCCTCCACTTT.

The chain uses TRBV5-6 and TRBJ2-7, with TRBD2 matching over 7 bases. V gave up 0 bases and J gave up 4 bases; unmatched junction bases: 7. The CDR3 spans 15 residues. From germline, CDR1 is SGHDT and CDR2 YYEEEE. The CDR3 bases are TGTGCCAGCAGCTTGGTTCGAGCGGGATCATACGAGCAGTACTTC. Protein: CASSLVRAGSYEQYF.

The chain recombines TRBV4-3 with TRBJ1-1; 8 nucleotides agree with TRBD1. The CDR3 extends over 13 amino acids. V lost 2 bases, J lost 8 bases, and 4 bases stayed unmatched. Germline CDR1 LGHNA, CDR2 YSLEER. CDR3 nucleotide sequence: TGCGCCAGCAGCCAATACAGGGGGTCCGAAGCTTTCTTT. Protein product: CASSQYRGSEAFF.

CDR3 in amino acids: CAICEEPRTEAFF. The CDR3 DNA reads TGTGCCATCTGCGAGGAGCCGAGGACTGAAGCTTTCTTT. The genes are TRBV10-3 and TRBJ1-1, with D unresolved. The germline V and J ends were trimmed by 8 bases and 5 bases, with 15 bases remaining between them. This CDR3 region has 13 residues. Germline CDR1 reads ENHRY; CDR2 reads SYGVKD.

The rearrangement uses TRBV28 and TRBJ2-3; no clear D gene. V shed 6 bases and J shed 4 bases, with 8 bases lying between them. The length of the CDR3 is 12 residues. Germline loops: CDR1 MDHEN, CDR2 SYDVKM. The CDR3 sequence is CASSQIADTQYF. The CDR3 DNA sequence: TGTGCCAGCAGCCAGATCGCAGATACGCAGTATTTT.

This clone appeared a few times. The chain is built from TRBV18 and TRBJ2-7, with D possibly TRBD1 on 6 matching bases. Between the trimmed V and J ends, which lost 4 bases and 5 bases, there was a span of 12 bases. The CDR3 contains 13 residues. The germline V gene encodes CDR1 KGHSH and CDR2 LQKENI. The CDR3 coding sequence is TGTGCCAGCTCACGGAGCAGGGACAACGAGCAGTACTTC. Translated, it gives CASSRSRDNEQYF.

CDR3 loop: CATSSGEGSQPQHF. The CDR3 DNA follows: TGTGCCACCAGCAGTGGGGAGGGGAGTCAGCCCCAGCATTTT. The V gene is TRBV15, the J gene TRBJ1-5, with a tentative D call TRBD1 (5 bases). The germline V gene encodes CDR1 LNHNV and CDR2 YYDKDF (reference sequence). The CDR3 totals 14 residues. V was trimmed by 3 bases and J by 6 bases, leaving 12 bases between them.

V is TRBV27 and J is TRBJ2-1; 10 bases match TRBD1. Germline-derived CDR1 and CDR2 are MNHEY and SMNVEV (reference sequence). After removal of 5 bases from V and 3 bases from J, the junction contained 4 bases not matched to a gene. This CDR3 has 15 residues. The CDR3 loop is CASSPTGGYYNEQFF. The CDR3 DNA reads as TGTGCCAGCAGTCCGACAGGGGGCTACTACAATGAGCAGTTCTTC.

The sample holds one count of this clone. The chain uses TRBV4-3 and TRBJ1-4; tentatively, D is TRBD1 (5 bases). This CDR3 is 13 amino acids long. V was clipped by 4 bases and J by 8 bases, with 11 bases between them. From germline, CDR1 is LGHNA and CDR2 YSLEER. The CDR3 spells CASSRTTLEKLFF. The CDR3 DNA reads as TGCGCCAGCAGCCGGACAACCCTCGAAAAACTGTTTTTT.

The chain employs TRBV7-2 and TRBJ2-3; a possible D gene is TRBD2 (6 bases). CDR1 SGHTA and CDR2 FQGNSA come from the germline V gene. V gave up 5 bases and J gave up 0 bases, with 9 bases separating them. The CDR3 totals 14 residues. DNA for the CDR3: TGTGCCAGCAGCCGGGACTGGAGCACAGATACGCAGTATTTT. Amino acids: CASSRDWSTDTQYF.

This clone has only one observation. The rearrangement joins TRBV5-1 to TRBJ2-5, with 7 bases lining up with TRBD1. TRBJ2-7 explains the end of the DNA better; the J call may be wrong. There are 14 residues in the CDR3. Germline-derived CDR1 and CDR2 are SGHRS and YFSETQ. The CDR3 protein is CASSLGQGFYEQYF. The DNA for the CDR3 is TGCGCCAGCAGCTTGGGACAGGGTTTCTACGAGCAGTACTTC.

CDR3 DNA sequence: TGTGCCAGCAGCCAATGGACAGGCGATGTCAATCAGCCCCAGCATTTT. Translation gives CASSQWTGDVNQPQHF. The chain uses TRBV28 and TRBJ1-5; 7 bases agree with TRBD1. Germline V CDR1 and CDR2: MDHEN, SYDVKM. CDR3 length: 16 residues. The junction had 11 bases not matched to a gene; V was cut back by 6 bases and J by 3 bases.

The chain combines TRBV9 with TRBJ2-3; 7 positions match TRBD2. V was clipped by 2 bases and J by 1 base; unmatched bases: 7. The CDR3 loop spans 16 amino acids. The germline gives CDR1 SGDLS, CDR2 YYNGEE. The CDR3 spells CASSVVGAGRTDTQYF. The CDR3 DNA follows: TGTGCCAGCAGCGTCGTGGGAGCGGGGCGCACAGATACGCAGTATTTT.

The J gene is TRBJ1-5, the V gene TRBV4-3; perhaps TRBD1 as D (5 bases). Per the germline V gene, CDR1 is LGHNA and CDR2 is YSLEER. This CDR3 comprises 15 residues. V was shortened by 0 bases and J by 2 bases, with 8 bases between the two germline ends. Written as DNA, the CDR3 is TGCGCCAGCAGCCAAGACGGACACCGCAATCAGCCCCAGCATTTT. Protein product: CASSQDGHRNQPQHF.

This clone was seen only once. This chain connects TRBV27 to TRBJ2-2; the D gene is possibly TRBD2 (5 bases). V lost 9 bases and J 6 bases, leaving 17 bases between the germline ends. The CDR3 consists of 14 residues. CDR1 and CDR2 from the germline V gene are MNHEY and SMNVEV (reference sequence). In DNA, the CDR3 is TGTGCCAGTAGACTAAGTCCAGCATCCGGGGAGCTGTTTTTT. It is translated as CASRLSPASGELFF.

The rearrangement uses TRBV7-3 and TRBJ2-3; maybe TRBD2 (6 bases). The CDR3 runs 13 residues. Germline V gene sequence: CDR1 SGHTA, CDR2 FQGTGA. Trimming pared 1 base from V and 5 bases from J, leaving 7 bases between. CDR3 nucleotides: TGTGCCAGCAGCTTAAGCGGGAAAGATACGCAGTATTTT. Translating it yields CASSLSGKDTQYF.

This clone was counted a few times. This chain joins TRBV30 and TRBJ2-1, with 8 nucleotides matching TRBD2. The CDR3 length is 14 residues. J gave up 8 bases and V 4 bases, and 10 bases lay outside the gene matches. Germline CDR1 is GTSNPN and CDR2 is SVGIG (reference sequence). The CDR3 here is CAWTRGRRPDEQFF. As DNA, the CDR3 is TGTGCCTGGACGCGCGGGAGGCGACCGGATGAGCAGTTCTTC.

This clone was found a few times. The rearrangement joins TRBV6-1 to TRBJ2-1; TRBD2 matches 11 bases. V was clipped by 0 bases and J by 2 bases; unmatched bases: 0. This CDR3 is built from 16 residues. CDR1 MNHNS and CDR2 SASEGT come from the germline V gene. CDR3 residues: CASSEASGGAYNEQFF. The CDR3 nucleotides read TGTGCCAGCAGTGAAGCTAGCGGGGGGGCCTACAATGAGCAGTTCTTC.

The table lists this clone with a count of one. The CDR3 protein is CASSLPGSGFYGYTF. The DNA for the CDR3 is TGTGCCAGCAGCTTGCCGGGGAGTGGGTTCTATGGCTACACCTTC. The chain combines TRBV5-4 with TRBJ1-2, with D hard to call. V lost 1 base, J lost 4 bases, and 14 bases lay in between. The CDR3 loop spans 15 amino acids. The germline V gene encodes CDR1 SGHNT and CDR2 YYREEE (reference sequence). The full variable domain, its missing parts supplied by reference TRBV5-4 and TRBJ1-2, is ETGVTQSPTHLIKTRGQQVTLRCSSQSGHNTVSWYQQALGQGPQFIFQYYREEENGRGNFPPRFSGLQFPNYSSELNVNALELDDSALYLCASSLPGSGFYGYTFGSGTRLTVV.

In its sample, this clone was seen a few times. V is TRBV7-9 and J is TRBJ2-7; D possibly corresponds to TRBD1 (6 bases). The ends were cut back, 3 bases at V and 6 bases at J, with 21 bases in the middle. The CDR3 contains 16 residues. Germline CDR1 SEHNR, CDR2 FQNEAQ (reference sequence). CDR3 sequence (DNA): TGTGCCAGCAGCTTTGATAGGGGGAGTTGGATAGCCGAGCAGTACTTC. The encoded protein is CASSFDRGSWIAEQYF.

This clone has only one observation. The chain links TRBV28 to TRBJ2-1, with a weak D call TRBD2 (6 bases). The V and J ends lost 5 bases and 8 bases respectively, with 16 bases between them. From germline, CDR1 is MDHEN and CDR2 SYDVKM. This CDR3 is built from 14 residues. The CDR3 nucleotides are TGTGCCAGCAGTCCTCACGCGGGGTCGGATGAGCAGTTCTTC. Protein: CASSPHAGSDEQFF.

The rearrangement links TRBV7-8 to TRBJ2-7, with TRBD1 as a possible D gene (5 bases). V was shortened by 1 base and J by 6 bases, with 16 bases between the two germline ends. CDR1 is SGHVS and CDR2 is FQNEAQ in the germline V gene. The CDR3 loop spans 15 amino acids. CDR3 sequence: CASSLDGSGYGEQYV. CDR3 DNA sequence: TGTGCCAGCAGCTTAGACGGTTCAGGGTACGGCGAGCAGTACGTC.

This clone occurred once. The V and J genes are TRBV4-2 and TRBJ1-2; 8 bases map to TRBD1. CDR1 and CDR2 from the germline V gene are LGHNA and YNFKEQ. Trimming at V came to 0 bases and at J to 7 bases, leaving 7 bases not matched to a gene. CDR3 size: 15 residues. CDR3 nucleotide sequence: TGTGCCAGCAGCCAAGAACACAGGGGGATCGGTGGCTACACCTTC. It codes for CASSQEHRGIGGYTF.

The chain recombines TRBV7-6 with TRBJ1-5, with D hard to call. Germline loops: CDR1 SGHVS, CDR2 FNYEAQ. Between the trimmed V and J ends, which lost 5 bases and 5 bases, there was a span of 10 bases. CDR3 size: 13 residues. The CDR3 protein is CASSAVEDQPQHF. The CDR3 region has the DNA TGTGCCAGCAGCGCGGTTGAGGATCAGCCCCAGCATTTT. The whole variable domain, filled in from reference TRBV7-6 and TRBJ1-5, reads GAGVSQSPRYKVTKRGQDVALRCDPISGHVSLYWYRQALGQGPEFLTYFNYEAQQDKSGLPNDRFSAERPEGSISTLTIQRTEQRDSAMYRCASSAVEDQPQHFGDGTRLSIL.

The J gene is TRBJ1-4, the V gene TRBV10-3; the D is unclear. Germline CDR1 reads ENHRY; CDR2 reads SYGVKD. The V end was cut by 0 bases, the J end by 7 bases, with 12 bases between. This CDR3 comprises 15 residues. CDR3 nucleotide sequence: TGTGCCATCAGTGAGTCGAAGGCCAGAGGTGAAAAACTGTTTTTT. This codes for CAISESKARGEKLFF.

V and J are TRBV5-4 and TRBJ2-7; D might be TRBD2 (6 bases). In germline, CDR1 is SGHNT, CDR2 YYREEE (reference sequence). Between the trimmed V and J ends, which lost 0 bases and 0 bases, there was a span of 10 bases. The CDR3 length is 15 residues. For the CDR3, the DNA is TGTGCCAGCAGCTTGGGTGGGGGAGGCTCCTACGAGCAGTACGTC. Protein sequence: CASSLGGGGSYEQYV.

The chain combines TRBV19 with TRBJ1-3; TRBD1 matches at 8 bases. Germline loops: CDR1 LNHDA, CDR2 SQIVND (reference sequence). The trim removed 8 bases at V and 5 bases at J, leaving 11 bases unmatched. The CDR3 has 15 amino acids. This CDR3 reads CASWSAGQDRNTIYF. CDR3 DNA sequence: TGTGCCAGTTGGTCTGCGGGACAGGACAGAAACACCATATATTTT.